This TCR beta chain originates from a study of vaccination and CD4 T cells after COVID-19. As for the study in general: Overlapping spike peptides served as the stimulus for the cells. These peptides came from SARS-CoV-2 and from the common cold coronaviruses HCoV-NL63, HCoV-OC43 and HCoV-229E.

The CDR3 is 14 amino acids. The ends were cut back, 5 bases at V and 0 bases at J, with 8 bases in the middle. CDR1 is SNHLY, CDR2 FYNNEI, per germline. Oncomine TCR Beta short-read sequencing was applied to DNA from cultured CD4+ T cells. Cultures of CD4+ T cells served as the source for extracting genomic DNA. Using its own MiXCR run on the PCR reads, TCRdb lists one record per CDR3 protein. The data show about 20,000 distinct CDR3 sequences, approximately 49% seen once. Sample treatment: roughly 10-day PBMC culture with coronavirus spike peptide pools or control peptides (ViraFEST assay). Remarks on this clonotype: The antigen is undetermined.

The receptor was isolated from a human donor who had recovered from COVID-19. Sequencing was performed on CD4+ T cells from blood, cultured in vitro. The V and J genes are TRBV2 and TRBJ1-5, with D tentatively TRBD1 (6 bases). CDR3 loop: CASSTGLSNQPQHF. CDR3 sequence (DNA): TGTGCCAGCAGTACAGGGCTTAGCAATCAGCCCCAGCATTTT.